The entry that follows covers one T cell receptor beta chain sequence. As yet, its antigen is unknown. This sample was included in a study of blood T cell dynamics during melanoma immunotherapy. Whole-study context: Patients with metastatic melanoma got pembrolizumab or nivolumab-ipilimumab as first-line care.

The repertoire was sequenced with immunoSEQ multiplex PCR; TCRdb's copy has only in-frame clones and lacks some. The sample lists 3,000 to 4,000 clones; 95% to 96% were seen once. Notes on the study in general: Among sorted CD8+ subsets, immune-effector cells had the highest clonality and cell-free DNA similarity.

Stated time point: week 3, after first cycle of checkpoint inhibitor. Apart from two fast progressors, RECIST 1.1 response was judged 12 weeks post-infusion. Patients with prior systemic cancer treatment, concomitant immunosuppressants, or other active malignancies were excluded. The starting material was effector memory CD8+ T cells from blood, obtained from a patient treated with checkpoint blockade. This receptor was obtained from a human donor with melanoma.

In nucleotides, the CDR3 is TGTGCCATCAGTGAGTATCGGACAGGGAGTTACGAGCAGTACTTC. Translated: CAISEYRTGSYEQYF. This rearrangement joins TRBV10-3 to TRBJ2-7; TRBD1 agrees at 8 bases. With 1 base clipped from V and 4 bases from J, the junction kept 6 bases outside the gene matches. The germline V gene has CDR1 ENHRY and CDR2 SYGVKD. The CDR3 loop spans 15 amino acids.